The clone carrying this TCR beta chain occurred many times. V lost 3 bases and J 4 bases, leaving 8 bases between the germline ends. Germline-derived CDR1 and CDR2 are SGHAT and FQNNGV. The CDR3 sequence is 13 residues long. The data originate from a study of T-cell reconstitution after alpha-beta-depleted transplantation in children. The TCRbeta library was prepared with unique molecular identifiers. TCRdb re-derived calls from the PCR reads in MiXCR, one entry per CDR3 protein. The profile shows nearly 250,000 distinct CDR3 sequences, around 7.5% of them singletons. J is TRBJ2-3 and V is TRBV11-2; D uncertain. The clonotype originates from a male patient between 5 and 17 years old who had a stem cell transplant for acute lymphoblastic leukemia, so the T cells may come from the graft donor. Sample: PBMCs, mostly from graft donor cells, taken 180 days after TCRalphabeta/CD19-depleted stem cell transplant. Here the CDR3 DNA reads TGTGCCAGCAGCTTTTCCGACGCAGATACGCAGTATTTT. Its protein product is CASSFSDADTQYF.